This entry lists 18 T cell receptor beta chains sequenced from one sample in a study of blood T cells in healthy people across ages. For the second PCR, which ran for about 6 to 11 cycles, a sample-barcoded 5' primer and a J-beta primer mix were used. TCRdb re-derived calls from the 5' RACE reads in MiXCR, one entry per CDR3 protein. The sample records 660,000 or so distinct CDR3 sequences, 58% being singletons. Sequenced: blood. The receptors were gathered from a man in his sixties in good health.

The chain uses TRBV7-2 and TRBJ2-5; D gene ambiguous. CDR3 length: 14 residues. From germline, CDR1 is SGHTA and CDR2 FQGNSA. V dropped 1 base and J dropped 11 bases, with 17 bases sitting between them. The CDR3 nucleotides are TGTGCCAGCAGCTTAGTGGCGTTGATAAATGAGCAGTACTTC. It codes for CASSLVALINEQYF.

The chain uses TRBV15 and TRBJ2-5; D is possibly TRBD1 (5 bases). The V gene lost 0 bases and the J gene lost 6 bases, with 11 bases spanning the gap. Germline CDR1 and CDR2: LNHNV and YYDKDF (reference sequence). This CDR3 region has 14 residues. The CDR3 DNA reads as TGTGCCACCAGCAGAGAAGGGGCGGAAAAGACCCAGTACTTC. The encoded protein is CATSREGAEKTQYF.

For the CDR3, the DNA is TGCGCCAGCAGCTTTTTAGCGGGGGGCCTCTCCTACAATGAGCAGTTCTTC. Residues: CASSFLAGGLSYNEQFF. The chain employs TRBV5-1 and TRBJ2-1; TRBD2 matches at 10 bases. The V gene end was trimmed by 2 bases and the J gene end by 0 bases; junction bases not matched to a gene: 5. CDR3 length: 17 residues. CDR1 and CDR2 (germline): SGHRS, YFSETQ. Using reference TRBV5-1 and TRBJ2-1 for the parts outside the CDR3, the full variable domain is KAGVTQTPRYLIKTRGQQVTLSCSPISGHRSVSWYQQTPGQGLQFLFEYFSETQRNKGNFPGRFSGRQFSNSRSEMNVSTLELGDSALYLCASSFLAGGLSYNEQFFGPGTRLTVL.

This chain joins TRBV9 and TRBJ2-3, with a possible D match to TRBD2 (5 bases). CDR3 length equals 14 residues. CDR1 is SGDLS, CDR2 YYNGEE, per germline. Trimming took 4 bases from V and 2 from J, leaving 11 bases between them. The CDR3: CASSTGVHTDTQYF. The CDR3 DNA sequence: TGTGCCAGCAGCACCGGGGTTCACACAGATACGCAGTATTTT.

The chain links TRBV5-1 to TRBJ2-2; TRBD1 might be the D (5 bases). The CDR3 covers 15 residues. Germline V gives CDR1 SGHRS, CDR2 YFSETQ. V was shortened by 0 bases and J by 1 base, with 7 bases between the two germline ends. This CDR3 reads CASSLDRLNTGELFF. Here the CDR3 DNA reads TGCGCCAGCAGCTTGGACAGGCTGAACACCGGGGAGCTGTTTTTT.

CDR3 region: CASTPRRGGETQYF. The CDR3 region has the DNA TGTGCCAGCACCCCTAGGCGGGGTGGAGAGACCCAGTACTTC. The chain combines TRBV11-2 with TRBJ2-5, with a tentative D call TRBD2 (6 bases). Trimming cost V 7 bases and J 4 bases, with 16 bases left between them. Germline CDR1 SGHAT, CDR2 FQNNGV. The CDR3 has 14 residues.

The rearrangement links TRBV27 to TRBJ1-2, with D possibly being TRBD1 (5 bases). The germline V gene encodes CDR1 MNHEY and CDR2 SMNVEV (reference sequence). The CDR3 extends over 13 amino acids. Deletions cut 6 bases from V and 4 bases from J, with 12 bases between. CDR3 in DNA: TGTGCCAGCAGCCTGAGCGGGGCCTATGGCTACACCTTC. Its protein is CASSLSGAYGYTF.

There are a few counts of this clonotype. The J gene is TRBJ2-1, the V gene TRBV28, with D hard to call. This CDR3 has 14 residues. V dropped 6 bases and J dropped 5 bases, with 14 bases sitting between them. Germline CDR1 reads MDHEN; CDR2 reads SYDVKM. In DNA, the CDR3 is TGTGCCAGCAGACCCGAATCAGTAAACAATGAGCAGTTCTTC. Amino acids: CASRPESVNNEQFF.

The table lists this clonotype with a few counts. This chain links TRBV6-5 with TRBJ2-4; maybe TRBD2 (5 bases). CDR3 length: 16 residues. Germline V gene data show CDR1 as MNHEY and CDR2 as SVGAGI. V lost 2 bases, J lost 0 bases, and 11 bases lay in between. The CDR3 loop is CASSYGMGEAKNIQYF. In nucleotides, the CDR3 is TGTGCCAGCAGTTACGGCATGGGAGAAGCCAAAAACATTCAGTACTTC.

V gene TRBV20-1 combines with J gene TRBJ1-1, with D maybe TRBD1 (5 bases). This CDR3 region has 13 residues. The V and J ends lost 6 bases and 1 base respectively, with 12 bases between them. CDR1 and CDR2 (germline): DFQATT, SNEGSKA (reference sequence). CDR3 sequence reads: CSALWGANTEAFF. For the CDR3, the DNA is TGCAGTGCCCTTTGGGGCGCGAACACTGAAGCTTTCTTT.

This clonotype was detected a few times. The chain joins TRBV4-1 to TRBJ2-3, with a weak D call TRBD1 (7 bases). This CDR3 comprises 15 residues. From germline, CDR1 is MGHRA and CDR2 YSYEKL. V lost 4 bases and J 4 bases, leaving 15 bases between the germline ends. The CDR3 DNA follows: TGCGCCAGCAGCCCGCAGGGGGGACTCTCAGATACGCAGTATTTT. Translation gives CASSPQGGLSDTQYF.

The CDR3 reads CASSPREGAAYEQYF. The CDR3 DNA follows: TGTGCCAGCAGCCCCCGCGAGGGGGCAGCCTACGAGCAGTACTTC. The chain employs TRBV7-2 and TRBJ2-4; 7 bases agree with TRBD1. The J call is uncertain, as TRBJ2-7 better fits the DNA end. Germline values: CDR1 SGHTA, CDR2 FQGNSA. This CDR3 spans 15 amino acids.

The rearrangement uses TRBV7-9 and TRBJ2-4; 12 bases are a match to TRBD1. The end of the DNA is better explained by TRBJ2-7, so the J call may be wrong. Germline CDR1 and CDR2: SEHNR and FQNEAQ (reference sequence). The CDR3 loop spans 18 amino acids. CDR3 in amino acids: CASSLVPGQGAGTYEQYF. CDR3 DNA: TGTGCCAGCAGCTTAGTACCGGGACAGGGGGCGGGGACCTACGAGCAGTACTTC.

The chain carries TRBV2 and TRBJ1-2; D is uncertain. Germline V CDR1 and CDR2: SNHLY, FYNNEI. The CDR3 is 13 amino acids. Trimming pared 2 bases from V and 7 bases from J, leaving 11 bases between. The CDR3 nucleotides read TGTGCCAGCAGTGAATCCCGTGGTTCTGGCTACACCTTC. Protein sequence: CASSESRGSGYTF.

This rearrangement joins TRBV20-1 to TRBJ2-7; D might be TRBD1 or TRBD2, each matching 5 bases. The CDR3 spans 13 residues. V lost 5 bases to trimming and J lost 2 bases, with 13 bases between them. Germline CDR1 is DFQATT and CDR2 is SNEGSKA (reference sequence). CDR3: CSAGTGMPYEQYF. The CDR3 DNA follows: TGCAGTGCTGGGACGGGCATGCCCTACGAGCAGTACTTC.

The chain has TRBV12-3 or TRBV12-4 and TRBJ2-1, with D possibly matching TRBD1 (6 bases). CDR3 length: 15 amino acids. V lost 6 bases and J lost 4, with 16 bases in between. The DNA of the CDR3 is TGTGCCAGCAGCCCGAGATTAACAGGGTACAATGAGCAGTTCTTC. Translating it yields CASSPRLTGYNEQFF.

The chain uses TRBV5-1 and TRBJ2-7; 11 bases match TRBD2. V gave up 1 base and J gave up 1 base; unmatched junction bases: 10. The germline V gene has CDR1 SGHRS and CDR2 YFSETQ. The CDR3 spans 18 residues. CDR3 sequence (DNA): TGCGCCAGCAGCTTGTCCTCTAGCGGGGGGACCTTATCCTACGAGCAGTACTTC. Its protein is CASSLSSSGGTLSYEQYF.

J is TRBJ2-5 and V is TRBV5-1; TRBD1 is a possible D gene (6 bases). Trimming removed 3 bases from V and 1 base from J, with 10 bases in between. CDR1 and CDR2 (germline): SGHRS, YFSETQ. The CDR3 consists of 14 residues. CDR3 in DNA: TGCGCCAGCAGCTACTACAGGGCCCAAGAGACCCAGTACTTC. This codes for CASSYYRAQETQYF. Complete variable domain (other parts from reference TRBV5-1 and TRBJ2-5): KAGVTQTPRYLIKTRGQQVTLSCSPISGHRSVSWYQQTPGQGLQFLFEYFSETQRNKGNFPGRFSGRQFSNSRSEMNVSTLELGDSALYLCASSYYRAQETQYFGPGTRLLVL.